The 17 T cell receptor beta chains listed next were all sequenced from one sample in a study of blood T cells in healthy people across ages (dated by TCRdb to 2014 to 2015). The receptor library was made with 5' RACE. The instrument given in TCRdb is Illumina HiSeq 2500. A second PCR of 7 to 11 cycles was run with a J-beta primer mix and a sample-barcoded 5' primer. The public reads were run again by TCRdb, first through fastp at Q25 and then through MiXCR, and only productive beta chains were kept. Here each entry gathers all rows of one CDR3 protein and keeps the most common genes and DNA. Here the sample has about 900,000 distinct CDR3 sequences; roughly 50% occur a single time. Roughly 13% of the sample is held by the ten biggest clonotypes. The sample taken for sequencing was blood. These receptors came from a man aged 25 to 40 in good health.

This clonotype was seen only a few times. This chain uses TRBV4-2 with TRBJ2-5; weak D call: TRBD2 (6 bases). This CDR3 is built from 15 residues. From germline, CDR1 is LGHNA and CDR2 YNFKEQ. The V end lost 1 base, the J end lost 1 base, and 10 bases lay between the germline ends. CDR3 region: CASSQVLAAQETQYF. The CDR3 DNA reads TGTGCCAGCAGCCAAGTATTAGCGGCCCAAGAGACCCAGTACTTC.

The rearrangement links TRBV7-8 to TRBJ1-2, with D possibly being TRBD1 (6 bases). The ends were cut back, 5 bases at V and 0 bases at J, with 16 bases in the middle. Germline CDR1 is SGHVS and CDR2 is FQNEAQ. The CDR3 covers 16 residues. The CDR3 nucleotides are TGTGCCAGCAGCCTGAAGACAGGCCTCTCTAACTATGGCTACACCTTC. It translates to CASSLKTGLSNYGYTF.

This clonotype has only a few counts. The rearrangement uses TRBV7-9 and TRBJ1-5; D not resolved. Germline V gene lookup returns CDR1 SEHNR and CDR2 FQNEAQ (reference sequence). The CDR3 has 15 amino acids. V dropped 3 bases and J dropped 4 bases, with 13 bases sitting between them. CDR3 residues: CASSFQGAENQPQHF. DNA for the CDR3: TGTGCCAGCAGCTTCCAAGGTGCGGAAAATCAGCCCCAGCATTTT.

J is TRBJ1-2 and V is TRBV6-4, with TRBD1 matching 7 bases. CDR1 is MRHNA and CDR2 is SNTAGT in the germline V gene. This CDR3 is 15 amino acids long. Trimming at V came to 0 bases and at J to 6 bases, leaving 7 bases not matched to a gene. The CDR3 loop reads CASSDSGDSYHGYTF. Here the CDR3 DNA reads TGTGCCAGCAGTGACTCAGGGGACAGTTACCATGGCTACACCTTC.

This clonotype was recorded at least ten times. The V call is TRBV27, the J call TRBJ2-7, with TRBD1 as a possible D gene (6 bases). V dropped 5 bases and J dropped 2 bases, with 7 bases sitting between them. Germline V CDR1 and CDR2: MNHEY, SMNVEV (reference sequence). The CDR3 spans 12 residues. The CDR3: CASSGDTYEQYF. In nucleotides, the CDR3 is TGTGCCAGCAGTGGGGACACCTACGAGCAGTACTTC.

The chain employs TRBV2 and TRBJ2-2; 9 positions agree with TRBD1. This CDR3 has 17 amino acids. Germline CDR1 and CDR2: SNHLY and FYNNEI. The junction had 13 bases not matched to a gene; V was cut back by 6 bases and J by 5 bases. The CDR3 reads CASRDLSGTGPTGELFF. CDR3 coding DNA: TGTGCCAGCAGGGATCTGTCCGGGACAGGGCCAACCGGGGAGCTGTTTTTT.

The CDR3 sequence: CASSQDRAVLNTEAFF. Written as DNA, the CDR3 is TGTGCCAGCAGCCAAGATCGGGCGGTCCTGAACACTGAAGCTTTCTTT. The genes are TRBV3-1 and TRBJ1-1; D is ambiguous. The V gene lost 0 bases and the J gene lost 0 bases, with 11 bases spanning the gap. The germline CDR1 and CDR2 sequences are LGHDT and YNNKEL (reference sequence). The CDR3 contains 16 residues. The variable domain in full, completed from reference TRBV3-1 and TRBJ1-1, reads DTAVSQTPKYLVTQMGNDKSIKCEQNLGHDTMYWYKQDSKKFLKIMFSYNNKELIINETVPNRFSPKSPDKAHLNLHINSLELGDSAVYFCASSQDRAVLNTEAFFGQGTRLTVV.

J is TRBJ1-1 and V is TRBV6-1; D is ambiguous. The germline V gene has CDR1 MNHNS and CDR2 SASEGT. V lost 4 bases, J lost 7 bases, and 19 bases lay in between. The CDR3 has 15 residues. DNA of the CDR3: TGTGCCAGCAGTGTCGTGGGCGGCAGCTCCCGTGAAGCTTTCTTT. It encodes CASSVVGGSSREAFF.

As for this clonotype: Given a much more abundant clone one base away, this may be a read error. This rearrangement joins TRBV2 to TRBJ2-4, with D uncertain. The J call may be mistaken, given a closer DNA end match to TRBJ2-7. The CDR3 extends over 13 amino acids. Germline V lookup: CDR1 SNHLY, CDR2 FYNNEI. CDR3 sequence reads: CVIIGGHTYEQYF. The CDR3 nucleotides are TGTGTCATCATCGGCGGCCATACCTACGAGCAGTACTTC.

The genes are TRBV2 and TRBJ2-5; 9 positions agree with TRBD1. TRBJ2-7 explains the end of the DNA better; the J call may be wrong. The CDR3 runs 15 residues. Germline V lookup: CDR1 SNHLY, CDR2 FYNNEI. CDR3 amino acids: CASRVPGQGSYEQYF. CDR3 bases: TGTGCCAGCAGAGTCCCGGGACAGGGTTCCTACGAGCAGTACTTC.

The chain joins TRBV7-2 to TRBJ2-1, with 7 nucleotides matching TRBD1. Germline CDR1 SGHTA, CDR2 FQGNSA. Germline trimming cut 5 bases from V and 4 bases from J; bases unmatched to any gene: 11. There are 16 residues in the CDR3. For the CDR3, the DNA is TGTGCCAGCAGCACCCGACAGGGAGAAGGGTACAATGAGCAGTTCTTC. Its protein product is CASSTRQGEGYNEQFF.

The chain carries TRBV20-1 and TRBJ2-1, with D tentatively TRBD2 (6 bases). This CDR3 contains 12 residues. V lost 6 bases and J 13 bases, leaving 19 bases between the germline ends. Germline loops: CDR1 DFQATT, CDR2 SNEGSKA (reference sequence). The chain's CDR3 is CSAPLAKETQFF. For the CDR3, the DNA is TGCAGTGCGCCACTAGCAAAAGAGACCCAGTTCTTC.

This clonotype was observed a few times. The chain combines TRBV27 with TRBJ2-7, with D unclear. The V gene lost 2 bases and the J gene lost 3 bases, with 8 bases spanning the gap. The CDR3 has 13 amino acids. Looked up from germline, CDR1 is MNHEY and CDR2 is SMNVEV (reference sequence). The CDR3 sequence: CASSLQPGYEQYF. Here the CDR3 DNA reads TGTGCCAGCAGTTTACAGCCCGGCTACGAGCAGTACTTC.

Concerning this clonotype itself: This may be a read error: a much more frequent sequence differs by one nucleotide. This rearrangement joins TRBV5-1 to TRBJ1-2; tentatively, D is TRBD1 (6 bases). The germline gives CDR1 SGHRS, CDR2 YFSETQ. The CDR3 sequence is 15 residues long. The CDR3 nucleotides read TGCGCCGGCAGCCCGACCGGGGGCGGCAGCTATGGCTACACCTTC. Residues: CAGSPTGGGSYGYTF.

This clonotype showed up just once. V is TRBV4-2 and J is TRBJ2-1; TRBD2 aligns across 8 bases. Germline lookup yields CDR1 LGHNA and CDR2 YNFKEQ. After removal of 5 bases from V and 9 bases from J, the junction contained 6 bases not matched to a gene. The CDR3 is 13 amino acids. The CDR3 sequence: CASSSGLEVEQFF. The CDR3 region has the DNA TGTGCCAGCAGCTCGGGACTAGAGGTTGAGCAGTTCTTC.

In its sample, this clonotype was seen many times. The V and J genes are TRBV10-3 and TRBJ2-7; perhaps TRBD2 as D (5 bases). Germline lookup yields CDR1 ENHRY and CDR2 SYGVKD. The CDR3 consists of 13 residues. The germline V and J ends were trimmed by 8 bases and 4 bases, with 15 bases remaining between them. CDR3 protein: CAIGETEWYEQYF. CDR3 nucleotide sequence: TGTGCCATCGGGGAGACTGAATGGTACGAGCAGTACTTC.

A single count supports this clonotype. The V gene is TRBV6-5, the J gene TRBJ2-1; perhaps TRBD2 as D (7 bases). This CDR3 contains 13 residues. V gave up 8 bases and J gave up 9 bases, with 17 bases separating them. Germline CDR1 reads MNHEY; CDR2 reads SVGAGI. The CDR3 spells CASGQMGGAEQFF. CDR3 nucleotides: TGTGCCAGCGGTCAAATGGGGGGGGCTGAGCAGTTCTTC.